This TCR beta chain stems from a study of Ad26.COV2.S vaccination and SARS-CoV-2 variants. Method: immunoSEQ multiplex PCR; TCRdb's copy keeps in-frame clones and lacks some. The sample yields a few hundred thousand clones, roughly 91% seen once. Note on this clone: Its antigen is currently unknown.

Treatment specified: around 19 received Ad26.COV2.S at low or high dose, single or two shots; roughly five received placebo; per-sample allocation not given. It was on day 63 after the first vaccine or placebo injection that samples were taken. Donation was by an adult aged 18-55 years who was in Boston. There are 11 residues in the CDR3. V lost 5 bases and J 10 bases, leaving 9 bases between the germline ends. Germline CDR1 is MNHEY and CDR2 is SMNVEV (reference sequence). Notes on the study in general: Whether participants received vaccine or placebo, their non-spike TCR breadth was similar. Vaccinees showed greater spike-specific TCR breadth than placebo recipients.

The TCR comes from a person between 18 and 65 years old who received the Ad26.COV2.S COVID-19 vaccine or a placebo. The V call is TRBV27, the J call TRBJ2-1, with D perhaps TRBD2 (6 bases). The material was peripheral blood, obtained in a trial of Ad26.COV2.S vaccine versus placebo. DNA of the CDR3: TGTGCCAGCAGTCAACGGGGGGAGCAGTTCTTC. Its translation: CASSQRGEQFF.